Presented here are 18 T cell receptor beta chains from one specimen sequenced in a study of identical twins (dated by TCRdb to the mid-2010s). The protocol used for the library was 5' RACE. The instrument was an Illumina HiSeq 2000. TCRdb trimmed the raw reads at Q25, called clones with MiXCR and kept productive beta chains. Each CDR3 protein gets just one entry, which takes the most common genes and DNA from the rows behind it. This sample gives some 500,000 distinct CDR3 sequences in total; 9.6% of them show up just once. The ten largest clones capture approximately 3% of the sample. These data also featured in a second study, about yellow fever vaccine responses in identical twins.

Sequences were obtained from PBMCs. The receptors derive from a woman in her late teens or twenties in good health.

The rearrangement uses TRBV11-3 and TRBJ2-1; TRBD1 agrees at 7 bases. V shed 4 bases, J shed 8 bases, and the junction held 5 bases outside the gene matches. The CDR3 consists of 13 residues. Germline V gene data show CDR1 as SGHNT and CDR2 as YENEEA. Here the CDR3 reads CASSSLDRDEQFF. CDR3 DNA: TGTGCCAGCAGCTCCCTCGACAGGGATGAGCAGTTCTTC.

This clonotype was counted at least ten times. The junction does not match germline at one end; this may be a read error. The chain combines TRBV7-8 with TRBJ2-2, with 7 bases matching TRBD1. The CDR3 runs 14 residues. Germline-derived CDR1 and CDR2 are SGHVS and FQNEAQ. In nucleotides, the CDR3 is TGTACCAGCAGGCCCACAGGGGACACCGGGGAGCTGTTTTTT. It is translated as CTSRPTGDTGELFF.

This clonotype occurred a few times. The rearrangement joins TRBV11-2 to TRBJ2-5; 7 bases are a match to TRBD2. The length of the CDR3 is 15 residues. Germline V CDR1 and CDR2: SGHAT, FQNNGV. V trimming: 5 bases; J trimming: 1 base; junction bases outside the gene matches: 7. The CDR3 DNA follows: TGTGCCAGCAGCCGGCGGGGAGGGGCCCAAGAGACCCAGTACTTC. It specifies CASSRRGGAQETQYF.

This clonotype appeared a few times. The chain is built from TRBV6-2 or TRBV6-3 and TRBJ2-1, with a tentative D call TRBD2 (6 bases). Trimming stripped 0 bases from V and 7 bases from J, with 19 bases between. Per germline, CDR1 MNHEY and CDR2 SVGEGT. The CDR3 totals 17 residues. CDR3 protein: CASSYSLGLSGRNEQFF. CDR3 DNA: TGTGCCAGCAGTTACTCACTAGGACTGAGTGGGAGGAATGAGCAGTTCTTC.

This clonotype was detected only a few times. CDR3: CASSSDEKLFF. The CDR3 DNA is TGTGCCAGCAGTTCAGATGAAAAACTGTTTTTT. The V gene is TRBV28, the J gene TRBJ1-4; D unclear. CDR3 length: 11 residues. The germline V gene encodes CDR1 MDHEN and CDR2 SYDVKM. V lost 4 bases and J 6 bases, leaving 3 bases between the germline ends.

This chain links TRBV27 with TRBJ2-2; the D call may be TRBD1 or TRBD2 (6 bases each). Germline-derived CDR1 and CDR2 are MNHEY and SMNVEV (reference sequence). This CDR3 has 15 residues. The ends were cut back, 9 bases at V and 1 base at J, with 15 bases in the middle. CDR3 protein: CASTRGVGNTGELFF. As DNA, the CDR3 is TGTGCCAGTACGAGGGGGGTGGGGAACACCGGGGAGCTGTTTTTT.

In this sample, this clonotype turned up a few times. V gene TRBV7-8 combines with J gene TRBJ2-1; weak D call: TRBD2 (6 bases). The germline gives CDR1 SGHVS, CDR2 FQNEAQ. The CDR3 sequence is 16 residues long. Between the trimmed V and J ends, which lost 5 bases and 3 bases, there was a span of 17 bases. The CDR3 reads CASSILTGTGYNEQFF. The CDR3 bases are TGTGCCAGCAGCATCCTTACCGGGACTGGCTACAATGAGCAGTTCTTC.

CDR3 bases: TGCAGTGCTGGGAGGGGGGGGATTAATGAAAAACTGTTTTTT. Amino acid sequence: CSAGRGGINEKLFF. The chain recombines TRBV20-1 with TRBJ1-4, with D maybe TRBD1 (6 bases). In germline, CDR1 is DFQATT, CDR2 SNEGSKA (reference sequence). The ends were cut back, 5 bases at V and 4 bases at J, with 14 bases in the middle. This CDR3 is built from 14 residues.

This clonotype has at least ten counts. This chain uses TRBV28 with TRBJ1-5; D unresolved. Germline CDR1 is MDHEN and CDR2 is SYDVKM. The CDR3 totals 15 residues. Trimming removed 5 bases at V and 2 bases at J, with 13 bases between. The CDR3 spells CASSLGGVGNQPQHF. The CDR3 DNA reads TGTGCCAGCAGTCTTGGTGGGGTCGGCAATCAGCCCCAGCATTTT.

This clonotype appeared many times. The rearrangement joins TRBV20-1 to TRBJ2-1; D is unclear. Germline V lookup: CDR1 DFQATT, CDR2 SNEGSKA (reference sequence). Trimming left V 4 bases short and J 1 base short, with 11 bases between. This CDR3 contains 14 residues. CDR3 coding DNA: TGCAGTGCTACCCACAGCTTTTCCTACAATGAGCAGTTCTTC. It specifies CSATHSFSYNEQFF.

This clonotype has a handful of counts. V usage is TRBV29-1 and J usage is TRBJ2-7; maybe TRBD2 (6 bases). Germline V CDR1 and CDR2: SQVTM, ANQGSEA. The CDR3 has 14 residues. Trimming took 4 bases from V and 0 from J, leaving 13 bases between them. CDR3 DNA: TGCAGCGTTGGGGCTAGCGCCAGCTCCTACGAGCAGTACTTC. Protein sequence: CSVGASASSYEQYF.

This clonotype has at least ten counts. V gene TRBV20-1 combines with J gene TRBJ2-7, with D possibly being TRBD1 (6 bases). Germline CDR1 and CDR2: DFQATT and SNEGSKA (reference sequence). The CDR3 has 11 amino acids. V was trimmed by 5 bases and J by 6 bases, leaving 11 bases between them. CDR3 residues: CSAPGVAEQYF. The CDR3 nucleotides read TGCAGTGCTCCAGGGGTTGCCGAGCAGTACTTC.

This clonotype has just a few counts. The V call is TRBV9, the J call TRBJ1-2, with 9 bases lining up with TRBD1. V shed 2 bases, J shed 2 bases, and the junction held 1 base outside the gene matches. Germline CDR1 reads SGDLS; CDR2 reads YYNGEE. The CDR3 runs to 14 residues. The CDR3 spells CASSVGQGNYGYTF. CDR3 DNA sequence: TGTGCCAGCAGCGTGGGACAGGGAAACTATGGCTACACCTTC.

In its sample, this clonotype was seen many times. V is TRBV9 and J is TRBJ2-1; D not resolved. The CDR3 is 14 residues long. V dropped 0 bases and J dropped 6 bases, with 10 bases sitting between them. Per the germline V gene, CDR1 is SGDLS and CDR2 is YYNGEE. This chain's CDR3 is CASSVGFAGNEQFF. DNA for the CDR3: TGTGCCAGCAGCGTAGGATTCGCAGGCAATGAGCAGTTCTTC.

This clonotype was seen only a few times. The chain has TRBV4-3 and TRBJ2-7; 14 nucleotides align to TRBD2. The ends lost 0 bases at V and 3 bases at J; junction bases unmatched: 4. Looked up from germline, CDR1 is LGHNA and CDR2 is YSLEER. This CDR3 is built from 17 residues. Here the CDR3 DNA reads TGCGCCAGCAGCCAAGAACGACTAGCGGGAGGGATCTACGAGCAGTACTTC. Protein sequence: CASSQERLAGGIYEQYF.

This clonotype has only a few counts. The chain couples TRBV12-3 or TRBV12-4 to TRBJ1-2; 7 bases line up with TRBD1. The CDR3 extends over 13 amino acids. The J segment lost 0 bases and the V segment lost 6 bases, leaving 1 base of the junction unmatched. The CDR3 bases are TGTGCCAGCAGAACAGGGGCTAACTATGGCTACACCTTC. It is translated as CASRTGANYGYTF.

This clonotype occurred many times. Written as DNA, the CDR3 is TGTGCCAGCAACCACCGGGATTCACCCCTCCACTTT. Translation: CASNHRDSPLHF. The chain combines TRBV3-1 with TRBJ1-6; D unresolved. V dropped 7 bases and J dropped 8 bases, with 9 bases sitting between them. The CDR3 runs 12 residues. The germline V gene has CDR1 LGHDT and CDR2 YNNKEL (reference sequence).

This clonotype has a count of ten or more. The chain combines TRBV5-1 with TRBJ1-4, with TRBD1 as a possible D gene (6 bases). Germline V gene lookup returns CDR1 SGHRS and CDR2 YFSETQ. Trimming cost V 4 bases and J 5 bases, with 18 bases left between them. The CDR3 runs 16 residues. The CDR3 region has the DNA TGCGCCAGCAGCCGGGTCTGGACAGCCTCCAATGAAAAACTGTTTTTT. It specifies CASSRVWTASNEKLFF.